This T cell receptor (beta chain) is drawn from a study of shared clonotypes between healthy human individuals. In the naive CD8 group, cells lacked CD45RO and were positively selected for CCR7, so terminally differentiated effector memory CD45RA+ cells were left out. The method was immunoSEQ multiplex PCR; TCRdb's version includes in-frame clones alone and lacks a portion of them. The top ten hold under 2% of the sample, which has millions of clones, about 93% seen once. Sequencing was carried out using naive CD8+ T cells from PBMCs. This sequence originates from a man aged 18 to 29 in good health. Some clones in this sample may be carry-over from other donors' samples.

CDR3 coding DNA: TGTGCCAGCAGCTTGCAAACCCTAGTGGGCGCGAATGAGCAGTTCTTC. Its protein product is CASSLQTLVGANEQFF. This chain joins TRBV7-9 and TRBJ2-1; the D is unclear. Germline lookup yields CDR1 SEHNR and CDR2 FQNEAQ (reference sequence). The CDR3 runs 16 residues. The ends were cut back, 3 bases at V and 7 bases at J, with 19 bases in the middle.